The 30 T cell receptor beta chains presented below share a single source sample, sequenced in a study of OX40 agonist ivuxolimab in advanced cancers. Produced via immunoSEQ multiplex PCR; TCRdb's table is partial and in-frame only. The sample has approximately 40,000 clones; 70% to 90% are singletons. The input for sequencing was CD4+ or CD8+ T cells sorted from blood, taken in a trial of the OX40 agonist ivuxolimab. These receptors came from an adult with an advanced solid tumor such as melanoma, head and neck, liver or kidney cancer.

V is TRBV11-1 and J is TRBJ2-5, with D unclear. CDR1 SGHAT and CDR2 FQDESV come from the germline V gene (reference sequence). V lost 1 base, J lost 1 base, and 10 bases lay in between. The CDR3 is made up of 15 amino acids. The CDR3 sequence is CASSLDLTSQETQYF. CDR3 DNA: TGTGCCAGCAGCTTAGATCTGACCTCCCAAGAGACCCAGTACTTC.

CDR3 DNA: TGTGCCACCAGCCCAAGCCAAGGCGGGAGGGCCCACGAGCAGTACTTC. Amino acid sequence: CATSPSQGGRAHEQYF. The V and J genes are TRBV15 and TRBJ2-7; 9 positions agree with TRBD2. V lost 5 bases and J lost 5; bases outside the gene matches: 13. The CDR3 extends over 16 amino acids. From germline, CDR1 is LNHNV and CDR2 YYDKDF (reference sequence). Supplemented by reference TRBV15 and TRBJ2-7, the full variable domain reads DAMVIQNPRYQVTQFGKPVTLSCSQTLNHNVMYWYQQKSSQAPKLLFHYYDKDFNNEADTPDNFQSRRPNTSFCFLDIRSPGLGDTAMYLCATSPSQGGRAHEQYFGPGTRLTVT.

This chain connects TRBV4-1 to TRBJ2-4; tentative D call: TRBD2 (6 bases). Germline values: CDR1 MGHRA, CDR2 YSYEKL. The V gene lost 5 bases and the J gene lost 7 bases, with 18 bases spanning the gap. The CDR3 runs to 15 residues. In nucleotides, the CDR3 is TGCGCCAGCAGCTCGCCGACTAGTGTGGGGAACATTCAGTACTTC. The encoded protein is CASSSPTSVGNIQYF.

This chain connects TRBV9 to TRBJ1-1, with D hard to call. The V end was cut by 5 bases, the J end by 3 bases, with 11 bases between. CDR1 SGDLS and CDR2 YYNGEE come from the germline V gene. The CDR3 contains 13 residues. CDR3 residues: CASRAKGDTEAFF. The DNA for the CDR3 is TGTGCCAGCAGGGCCAAGGGTGACACTGAAGCTTTCTTT.

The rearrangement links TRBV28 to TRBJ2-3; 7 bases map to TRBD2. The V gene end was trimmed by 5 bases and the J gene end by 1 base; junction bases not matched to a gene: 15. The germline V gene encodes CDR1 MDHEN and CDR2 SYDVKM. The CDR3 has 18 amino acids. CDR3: CASSPNPSLAVGTDTQYF. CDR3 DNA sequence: TGTGCCAGCAGTCCGAACCCCTCTCTAGCGGTTGGCACAGATACGCAGTATTTT.

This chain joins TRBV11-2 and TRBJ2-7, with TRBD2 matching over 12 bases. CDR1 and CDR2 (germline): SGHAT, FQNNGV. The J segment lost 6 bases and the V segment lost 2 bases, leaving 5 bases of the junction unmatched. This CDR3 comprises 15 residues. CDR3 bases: TGTGCCAGCAGCTTAAGGACTAGCGGGATGTTCGAGCAGTACTTC. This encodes CASSLRTSGMFEQYF.

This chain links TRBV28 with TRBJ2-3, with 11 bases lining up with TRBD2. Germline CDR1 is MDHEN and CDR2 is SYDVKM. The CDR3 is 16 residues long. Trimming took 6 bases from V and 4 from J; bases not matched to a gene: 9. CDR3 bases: TGTGCCAGCAGCCGAGGGACTAGCGGACCGGCAGATACGCAGTATTTT. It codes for CASSRGTSGPADTQYF.

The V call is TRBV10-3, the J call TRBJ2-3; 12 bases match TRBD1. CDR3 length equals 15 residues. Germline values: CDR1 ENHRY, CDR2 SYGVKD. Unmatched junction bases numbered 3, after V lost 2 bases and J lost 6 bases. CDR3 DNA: TGTGCCATCAGTGAGAGGGGGACAGGGGGCGATACGCAGTATTTT. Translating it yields CAISERGTGGDTQYF.

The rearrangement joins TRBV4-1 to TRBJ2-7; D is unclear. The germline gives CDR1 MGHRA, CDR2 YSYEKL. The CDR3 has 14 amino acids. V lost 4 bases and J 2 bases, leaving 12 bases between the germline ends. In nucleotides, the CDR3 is TGCGCCAGCAGCCCTCAGGTCCTGACCTACGAGCAGTACTTC. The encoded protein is CASSPQVLTYEQYF.

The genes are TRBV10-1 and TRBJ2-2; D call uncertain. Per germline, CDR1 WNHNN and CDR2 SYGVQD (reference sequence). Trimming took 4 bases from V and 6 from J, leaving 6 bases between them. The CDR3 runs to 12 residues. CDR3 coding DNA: TGCGCCAGCAGTGCAGGTTCCGGGGAGCTGTTTTTT. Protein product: CASSAGSGELFF.

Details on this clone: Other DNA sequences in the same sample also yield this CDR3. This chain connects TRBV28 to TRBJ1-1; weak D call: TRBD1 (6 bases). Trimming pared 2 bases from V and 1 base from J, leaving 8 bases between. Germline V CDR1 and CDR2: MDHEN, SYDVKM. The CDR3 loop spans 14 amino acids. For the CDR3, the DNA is TGTGCCAGCAGTTTAGGGGGACAGAACACTGAAGCTTTCTTT. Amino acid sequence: CASSLGGQNTEAFF. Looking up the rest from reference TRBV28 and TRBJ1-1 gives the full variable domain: DVKVTQSSRYLVKRTGEKVFLECVQDMDHENMFWYRQDPGLGLRLIYFSYDVKMKEKGDIPEGYSVSREKKERFSLILESASTNQTSMYLCASSLGGQNTEAFFGQGTRLTVV.

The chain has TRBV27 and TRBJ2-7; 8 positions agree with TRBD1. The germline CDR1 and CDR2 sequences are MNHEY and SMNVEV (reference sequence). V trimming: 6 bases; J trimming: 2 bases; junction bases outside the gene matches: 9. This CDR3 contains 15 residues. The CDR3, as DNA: TGTGCCAGCAGCCGATCCGGGACAGGCACCTACGAGCAGTACTTC. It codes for CASSRSGTGTYEQYF.

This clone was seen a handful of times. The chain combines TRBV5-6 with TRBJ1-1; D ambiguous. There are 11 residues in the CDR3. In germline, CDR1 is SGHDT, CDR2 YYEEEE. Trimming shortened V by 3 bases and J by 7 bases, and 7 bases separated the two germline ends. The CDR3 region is CASSSRIEAFF. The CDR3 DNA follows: TGTGCCAGCAGCTCTCGGATTGAAGCTTTCTTT.

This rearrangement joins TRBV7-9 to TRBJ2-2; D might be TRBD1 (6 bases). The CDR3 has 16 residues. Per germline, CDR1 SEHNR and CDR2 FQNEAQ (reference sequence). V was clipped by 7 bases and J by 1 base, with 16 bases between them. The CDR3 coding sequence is TGTGCCAGCAAAGGGGGTACTTCTTTGAACACCGGGGAGCTGTTTTTT. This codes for CASKGGTSLNTGELFF.

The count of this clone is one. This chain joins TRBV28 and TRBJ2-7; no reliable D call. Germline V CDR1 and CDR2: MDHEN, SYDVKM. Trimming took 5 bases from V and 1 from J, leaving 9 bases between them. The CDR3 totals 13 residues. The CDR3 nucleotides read TGTGCCAGCAGTCCGGGTACGTCCTACGAGCAGTACTTC. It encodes CASSPGTSYEQYF.

CDR3 amino acids: CASSQAGSGYEQYF. In DNA, the CDR3 is TGCGCCAGCAGCCAAGCCGGGTCGGGCTACGAGCAGTACTTC. The chain combines TRBV4-1 with TRBJ2-7, with unresolved D. CDR1 and CDR2 (germline): MGHRA, YSYEKL. CDR3 length: 14 amino acids. V was trimmed by 1 base and J by 3 bases, leaving 10 bases between them.

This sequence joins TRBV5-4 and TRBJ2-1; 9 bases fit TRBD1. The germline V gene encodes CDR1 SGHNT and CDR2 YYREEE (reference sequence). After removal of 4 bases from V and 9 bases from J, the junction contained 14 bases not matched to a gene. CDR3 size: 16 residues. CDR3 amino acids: CASSPSQDRGQSEQFF. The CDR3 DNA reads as TGTGCCAGCAGCCCAAGTCAGGACAGGGGTCAGAGTGAGCAGTTCTTC.

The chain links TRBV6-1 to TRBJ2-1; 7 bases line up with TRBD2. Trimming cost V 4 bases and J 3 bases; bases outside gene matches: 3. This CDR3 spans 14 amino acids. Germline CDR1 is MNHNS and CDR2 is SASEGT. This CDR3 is CASSVRDYYNEQFF. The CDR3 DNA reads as TGTGCCAGCAGTGTCCGGGACTACTACAATGAGCAGTTCTTC.

The CDR3 bases are TGTGCCAGCAGCTTAGCACGAGAATACGAGCAGTACTTC. Protein: CASSLAREYEQYF. This chain uses TRBV7-8 with TRBJ2-7; D remains unclear. CDR1 SGHVS and CDR2 FQNEAQ come from the germline V gene. Trimming took off 0 bases at V and 4 bases at J, with 7 bases between the two ends. The CDR3 is 13 residues long.

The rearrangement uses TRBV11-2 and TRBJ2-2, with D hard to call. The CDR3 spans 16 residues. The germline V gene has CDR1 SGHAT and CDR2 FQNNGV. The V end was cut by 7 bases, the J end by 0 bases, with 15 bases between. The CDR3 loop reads CASTQTSTANTGELFF. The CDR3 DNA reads TGTGCCAGCACCCAGACCTCGACGGCGAACACCGGGGAGCTGTTTTTT. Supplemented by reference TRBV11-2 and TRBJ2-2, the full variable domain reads EAGVAQSPRYKIIEKRQSVAFWCNPISGHATLYWYQQILGQGPKLLIQFQNNGVVDDSQLPKDRFSAERLKGVDSTLKIQPAKLEDSAVYLCASTQTSTANTGELFFGEGSRLTVL.

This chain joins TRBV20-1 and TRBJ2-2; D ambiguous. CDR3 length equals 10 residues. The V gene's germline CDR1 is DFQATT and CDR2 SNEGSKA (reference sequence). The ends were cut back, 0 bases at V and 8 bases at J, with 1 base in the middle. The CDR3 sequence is CSAREGELFF. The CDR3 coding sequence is TGCAGTGCTAGAGAGGGGGAGCTGTTTTTT.

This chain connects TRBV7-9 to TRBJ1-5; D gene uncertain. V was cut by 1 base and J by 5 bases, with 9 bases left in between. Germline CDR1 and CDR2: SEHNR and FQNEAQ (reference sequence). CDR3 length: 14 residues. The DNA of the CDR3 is TGTGCCAGCAGCTTAGGGGGATTGGATCAGCCCCAGCATTTT. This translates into CASSLGGLDQPQHF. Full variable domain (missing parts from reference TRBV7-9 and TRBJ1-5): DTGVSQNPRHKITKRGQNVTFRCDPISEHNRLYWYRQTLGQGPEFLTYFQNEAQLEKSRLLSDRFSAERPKGSFSTLEIQRTEQGDSAMYLCASSLGGLDQPQHFGDGTRLSIL.

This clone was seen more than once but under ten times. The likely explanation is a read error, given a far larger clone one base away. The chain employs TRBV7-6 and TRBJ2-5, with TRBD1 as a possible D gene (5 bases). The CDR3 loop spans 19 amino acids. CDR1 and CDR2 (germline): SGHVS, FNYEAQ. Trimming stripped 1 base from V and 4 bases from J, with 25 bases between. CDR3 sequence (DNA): TGTGCCAGCAGCTTAGGGGGTTTTGGCAGGGTAAGCCAAAGAGAGACCCAGTACTTC. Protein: CASSLGGFGRVSQRETQYF.

CDR3 nucleotides: TGTGCCAGCAGTTTGGGCGGGGGAGGTCCGGTCTACGAGCAGTACTTC. Its protein product is CASSLGGGGPVYEQYF. This chain links TRBV27 with TRBJ2-7; TRBD2 aligns across 7 bases. This CDR3 is built from 16 residues. Trimming cost V 3 bases and J 3 bases; bases outside gene matches: 11. Germline lookup yields CDR1 MNHEY and CDR2 SMNVEV (reference sequence).

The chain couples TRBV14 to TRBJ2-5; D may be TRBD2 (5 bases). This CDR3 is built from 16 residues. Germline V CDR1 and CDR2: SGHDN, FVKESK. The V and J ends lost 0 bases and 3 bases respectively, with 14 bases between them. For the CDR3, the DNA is TGTGCCAGCAGCCAAGACCGGACTGGCCATGAAGAGACCCAGTACTTC. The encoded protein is CASSQDRTGHEETQYF.

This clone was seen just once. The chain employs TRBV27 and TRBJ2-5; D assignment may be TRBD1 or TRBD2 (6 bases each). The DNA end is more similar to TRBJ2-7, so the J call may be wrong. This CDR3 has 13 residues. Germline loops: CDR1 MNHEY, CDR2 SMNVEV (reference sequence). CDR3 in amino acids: CASSFEGGAEQYF. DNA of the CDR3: TGTGCCAGCAGTTTTGAGGGGGGCGCCGAGCAGTACTTC.

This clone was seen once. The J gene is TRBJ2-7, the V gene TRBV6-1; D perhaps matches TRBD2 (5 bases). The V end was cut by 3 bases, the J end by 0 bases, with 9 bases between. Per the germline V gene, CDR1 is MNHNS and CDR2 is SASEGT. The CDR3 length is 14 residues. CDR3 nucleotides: TGTGCCAGCAGTGATATGGAGGACTCCTACGAGCAGTACTTC. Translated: CASSDMEDSYEQYF.

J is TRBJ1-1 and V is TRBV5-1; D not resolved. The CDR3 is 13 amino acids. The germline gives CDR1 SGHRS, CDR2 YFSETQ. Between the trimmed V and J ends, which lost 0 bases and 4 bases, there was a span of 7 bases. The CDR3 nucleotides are TGCGCCAGCAGCTTGGCCGGTTCCACTGAAGCTTTCTTT. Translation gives CASSLAGSTEAFF.

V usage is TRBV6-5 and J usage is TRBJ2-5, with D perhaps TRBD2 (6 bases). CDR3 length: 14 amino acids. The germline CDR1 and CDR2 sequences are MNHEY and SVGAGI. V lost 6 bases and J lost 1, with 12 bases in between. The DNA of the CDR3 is TGTGCCAGCAGGCCGTGGGAGGTCCAAGAGACCCAGTACTTC. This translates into CASRPWEVQETQYF.

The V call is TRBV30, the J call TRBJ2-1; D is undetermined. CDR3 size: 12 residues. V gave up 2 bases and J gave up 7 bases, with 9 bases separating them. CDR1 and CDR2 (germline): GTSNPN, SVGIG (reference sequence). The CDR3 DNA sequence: TGTGCCTGGAGTCGGGCCGGGAATGAGCAGTTCTTC. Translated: CAWSRAGNEQFF. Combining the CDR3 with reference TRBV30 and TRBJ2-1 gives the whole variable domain SQTIHQWPATLVQPVGSPLSLECTVEGTSNPNLYWYRQAAGRGLQLLFYSVGIGQISSEVPQNLSASRPQDRQFILSSKKLLLSDSGFYLCAWSRAGNEQFFGPGTRLTVL.